This TCR beta chain was profiled in a study of CD8 T cells in Susac syndrome. V lost 4 bases, J lost 0 bases, and 11 bases lay in between. Germline V CDR1 and CDR2: SGHTA, FQGNSA. The CDR3 loop spans 15 amino acids. CD8+ and CD4+ T cells circulating in blood were sequenced for TCR beta. Negative isolation yielded the CD8+ and CD4+ T cells, while FACS enriched the TEMRA cells. RNA totalling about 0.5 to 1 ug underwent reverse transcription with random hexamers. TCRdb processed the immunoSEQ multiplex PCR reads anew with MiXCR; each CDR3 protein has one entry. This table holds roughly 200,000 distinct CDR3 sequences, around 96% found once.

Sequencing was done on a sample of CD4+ T cells from PBMCs. The chain links TRBV7-2 to TRBJ2-3; weak D call: TRBD2 (5 bases). The sequence was obtained from a human donor in good health. DNA of the CDR3: TGTGCCAGCAGCTCTGGCTCTAGCAGCACAGATACGCAGTATTTT. As protein: CASSSGSSSTDTQYF. The full variable domain, in which reference TRBV7-2 and TRBJ2-3 provide the parts outside the CDR3, is GAGVSQSPSNKVTEKGKDVELRCDPISGHTALYWYRQSLGQGLEFLIYFQGNSAPDKSGLPSDRFSAERTGGSVSTLTIQRTQQEDSAVYLCASSSGSSSTDTQYFGPGTRLTVL.